The 21 T cell receptor beta chains below all came from one sample that was sequenced in a study of T-cell memory formation after mild COVID-19. One entry per CDR3 protein results from TCRdb running MiXCR on the 5' RACE reads. The repertoire holds about 44,000 distinct CDR3 sequences, about 6.8% seen once, with about 0.8% in the top ten. The sample comprised PBMCs or a T cell subset sorted from them (not recorded which). The receptors shown here come from an adult who had mild COVID-19 (a few samples of this study predate the infection). Cell type and time point are not known.

This clonotype was observed many times. The chain links TRBV6-2 or TRBV6-3 to TRBJ2-1, with D perhaps matching TRBD2 (6 bases). CDR3 length: 15 residues. Trimming shortened V by 6 bases and J by 6 bases, and 18 bases separated the two germline ends. Germline loops: CDR1 MNHEY, CDR2 SVGEGT. This chain's CDR3 is CASSPRDFRPNEQFF. The CDR3, as DNA: TGTGCCAGCAGCCCACGGGACTTCCGGCCCAATGAGCAGTTCTTC.

In this sample, this clonotype turned up many times. This sequence joins TRBV7-2 and TRBJ2-1; D not resolved. The V end was cut by 3 bases, the J end by 8 bases, with 8 bases between. Germline values: CDR1 SGHTA, CDR2 FQGNSA. There are 12 residues in the CDR3. Here the CDR3 reads CASSFIRDEQFF. The CDR3 DNA sequence: TGTGCCAGCAGCTTTATCCGGGATGAGCAGTTCTTC.

J is TRBJ2-1 and V is TRBV9; a weak D match, TRBD1 (6 bases). In germline, CDR1 is SGDLS, CDR2 YYNGEE. CDR3 length: 16 amino acids. V was pared by 4 bases and J by 4 bases, with 18 bases between. CDR3 in DNA: TGTGCCAGCAGCCCTAAGGGGGACCCCATTTACAATGAGCAGTTCTTC. This translates into CASSPKGDPIYNEQFF.

V and J are TRBV5-4 and TRBJ2-7; D gene ambiguous. Germline lookup yields CDR1 SGHNT and CDR2 YYREEE (reference sequence). Trimming left V 3 bases short and J 6 bases short, with 10 bases between. The CDR3 contains 12 residues. CDR3 sequence reads: CASSSSFGEQYF. CDR3 in DNA: TGTGCCAGCAGCTCATCCTTTGGCGAGCAGTACTTC.

This clonotype has a count of ten or more. The V and J genes are TRBV5-1 and TRBJ2-2; 13 bases align to TRBD2. The length of the CDR3 is 19 residues. V gave up 8 bases and J gave up 4 bases; unmatched junction bases: 17. Germline V gives CDR1 SGHRS, CDR2 YFSETQ. For the CDR3, the DNA is TGCGCCAGTAGAGCCTCCCTTTCACTAGCGGGAGGGCTCACCGGGGAGCTGTTTTTT. Protein: CASRASLSLAGGLTGELFF.

This clonotype has at least ten counts. The chain links TRBV28 to TRBJ2-7, with D unresolved. The germline gives CDR1 MDHEN, CDR2 SYDVKM. The CDR3 consists of 15 residues. V lost 3 bases, J lost 0 bases, and 12 bases lay in between. The CDR3 DNA reads as TGTGCCAGCAGTTTTTTCGGTCACCGCTCCTACGAGCAGTACTTC. This gives the protein CASSFFGHRSYEQYF.

Many counts were recorded for this clonotype. CDR3 amino acids: CASSQVLAGGATQYF. The CDR3 DNA is TGCGCCAGCAGCCAAGTTCTAGCGGGAGGGGCTACGCAGTATTTT. V usage is TRBV4-3 and J usage is TRBJ2-3; 12 nucleotides match TRBD2. The CDR3 sequence is 15 residues long. Germline CDR1 reads LGHNA; CDR2 reads YSLEER. V lost 1 base to trimming and J lost 8 bases; unmatched junction nucleotides: 4.

With respect to this clonotype: A much larger clone is a single base away; this may be a read error. This rearrangement joins TRBV11-3 to TRBJ2-3, with no clear D. The CDR3 is 13 amino acids. The germline V gene encodes CDR1 SGHNT and CDR2 YENEEA. The CDR3 DNA sequence: TGTGCCAGCAGCTACACCGCCGGAGATAAGCAGTATTTT. Its protein product is CASSYTAGDKQYF.

In its sample, this clonotype was seen many times. The chain employs TRBV27 and TRBJ1-1; D remains unclear. This CDR3 is 14 amino acids long. V lost 7 bases and J 0 bases, leaving 12 bases between the germline ends. Germline CDR1 reads MNHEY; CDR2 reads SMNVEV (reference sequence). For the CDR3, the DNA is TGTGCCAGCAACTCGCTTCTCATGAACACTGAAGCTTTCTTT. It yields the protein CASNSLLMNTEAFF.

This clonotype was observed many times. The chain carries TRBV5-1 and TRBJ2-4, with 7 nucleotides matching TRBD2. V was clipped by 2 bases and J by 7 bases; unmatched bases: 6. Per germline, CDR1 SGHRS and CDR2 YFSETQ. This CDR3 has 14 amino acids. The CDR3 reads CASSFDGGYNIQYF. CDR3 nucleotide sequence: TGCGCCAGCAGCTTCGACGGGGGGTACAACATTCAGTACTTC.

This clonotype was counted a few times. The genes are TRBV4-1 and TRBJ1-1; no clear D. Germline V lookup: CDR1 MGHRA, CDR2 YSYEKL. V was shortened by 5 bases and J by 11 bases, with 18 bases between the two germline ends. The CDR3 is 13 residues long. The CDR3 sequence: CASSYSGPPGAFF. The DNA for the CDR3 is TGCGCCAGCAGCTATTCAGGACCCCCCGGGGCTTTCTTT.

The chain links TRBV5-6 to TRBJ2-5, with 8 bases that match TRBD1. Germline CDR1 and CDR2: SGHDT and YYEEEE. Germline trimming cut 3 bases from V and 5 bases from J; bases unmatched to any gene: 12. The CDR3 extends over 16 amino acids. DNA for the CDR3: TGTGCCAGCAGCTCCCTTAGGACAGGGTACGGGGAGACCCAGTACTTC. Translated, it gives CASSSLRTGYGETQYF.

There are many counts of this clonotype. This chain connects TRBV7-2 to TRBJ1-1; D may be TRBD1 (5 bases). Germline V gives CDR1 SGHTA, CDR2 FQGNSA. Trimming cost V 0 bases and J 0 bases, with 8 bases left between them. The CDR3 length is 15 residues. Here the CDR3 DNA reads TGTGCCAGCAGCTTAGCACGCAGGGTGAACACTGAAGCTTTCTTT. Protein sequence: CASSLARRVNTEAFF.

There are many counts of this clonotype. The chain combines TRBV7-9 with TRBJ2-3; the match to TRBD2 covers 8 bases. With 3 bases clipped from V and 4 bases from J, the junction kept 15 bases outside the gene matches. The CDR3 is 18 residues long. CDR1 is SEHNR and CDR2 is FQNEAQ in the germline V gene (reference sequence). The CDR3 DNA reads TGTGCCAGCAGCTTGATCCGGGAGGGGGAATTTTCGTCAGATACGCAGTATTTT. Amino acid sequence: CASSLIREGEFSSDTQYF.

In DNA form, the CDR3 reads TGTGCCAGCAGACGGTCCGGCGGCCTAAACTATGGCTACACCTTC. Protein product: CASRRSGGLNYGYTF. This chain uses TRBV25-1 with TRBJ1-2, with D unresolved. CDR1 and CDR2 from the germline V gene are MGHDK and SYGVNS. The CDR3 is 15 residues long. Trimming pared 6 bases from V and 2 bases from J, leaving 16 bases between.

This clonotype was counted a few times. This chain connects TRBV20-1 to TRBJ2-2; D may be TRBD1 (5 bases). The CDR3 consists of 13 residues. The V end was cut by 4 bases, the J end by 4 bases, with 10 bases between. The germline V gene has CDR1 DFQATT and CDR2 SNEGSKA (reference sequence). The CDR3 DNA reads as TGCAGTGCTACTCCCAGGGTCACCGGGGAGCTGTTTTTT. Translation gives CSATPRVTGELFF.

This clonotype was detected ten times or more. The genes are TRBV7-8 and TRBJ2-7; 7 nucleotides align to TRBD1. The CDR3 spans 14 residues. Losses at the gene ends were 4 bases for V and 3 bases for J; bases not matched to a gene: 6. Looked up from germline, CDR1 is SGHVS and CDR2 is FQNEAQ. The CDR3 DNA reads as TGTGCCAGCAGCTCGGACAGGTCCCTCTACGAGCAGTACTTC. This translates into CASSSDRSLYEQYF.

This clonotype came up many times. The gene calls are TRBV7-8 and TRBJ2-3, with 15 nucleotides matching TRBD2. CDR3 size: 20 residues. After removal of 5 bases from V and 5 bases from J, the junction contained 17 bases not matched to a gene. CDR1 is SGHVS, CDR2 FQNEAQ, per germline. The CDR3 loop is CASSHDPGLAGGAAQDTQYF. CDR3 in DNA: TGTGCCAGCAGCCATGACCCGGGACTAGCGGGAGGCGCTGCACAAGATACGCAGTATTTT.

This clonotype has just a few counts. This chain uses TRBV11-3 with TRBJ2-1; D uncertain. Germline V gives CDR1 SGHNT, CDR2 YENEEA. This CDR3 comprises 14 residues. Between the trimmed V and J ends, which lost 6 bases and 0 bases, there was a span of 9 bases. The CDR3 spells CASSRVGSYNEQFF. DNA of the CDR3: TGTGCCAGCAGTAGGGTGGGCTCCTACAATGAGCAGTTCTTC.

The CDR3 spells CASSLASGSGNTIYF. As DNA, the CDR3 is TGTGCCAGCAGCTTAGCGTCGGGGTCCGGAAACACCATATATTTT. The chain joins TRBV7-2 to TRBJ1-3; D remains unclear. V was shortened by 0 bases and J by 4 bases, with 10 bases between the two germline ends. The CDR3 loop spans 15 amino acids. CDR1 SGHTA and CDR2 FQGNSA come from the germline V gene. Based on the CDR3 plus reference TRBV7-2 and TRBJ1-3, the full variable domain is GAGVSQSPSNKVTEKGKDVELRCDPISGHTALYWYRQSLGQGLEFLIYFQGNSAPDKSGLPSDRFSAERTGGSVSTLTIQRTQQEDSAVYLCASSLASGSGNTIYFGEGSWLTVV.

By its share, this clonotype is medium-sized. In nucleotides, the CDR3 is TGTGCCAGCAGCTGGGGCTCAGCCTACGAGCAGTACTTC. The encoded protein is CASSWGSAYEQYF. This sequence joins TRBV7-8 and TRBJ2-7; the D gene is possibly TRBD1 (5 bases). Germline V gene sequence: CDR1 SGHVS, CDR2 FQNEAQ. The CDR3 spans 13 residues. The V and J ends lost 4 bases and 2 bases respectively, with 9 bases between them. The full variable domain, in which reference TRBV7-8 and TRBJ2-7 provide the parts outside the CDR3, is GAGVSQSPRYKVAKRGQDVALRCDPISGHVSLFWYQQALGQGPEFLTYFQNEAQLDKSGLPSDRFFAERPEGSVSTLKIQRTQQEDSAVYLCASSWGSAYEQYFGPGTRLTVT.